This entry lists 19 T cell receptor beta chains sequenced from one sample in a study of regulatory T cells in long-lasting Graves disease. Stated time point: persistent/refractory GD, antithyroid drugs over 5 years with positive TRAb. RNA extracted from PBMCs served as the sequencing template. Relying on iRepertoire HTBI primers and Arm-PCR of CDR3 regions, the team built TCR beta libraries. TCRdb fed the multiplex PCR reads into MiXCR, producing one record per CDR3 protein. The sample includes 450,000 or so distinct CDR3 sequences, around 21% of them seen just once. The sample was peripheral blood mononuclear cells (PBMCs), taken when the disease was refractory, from a patient treated with antithyroid drugs. The source is a female donor with Graves disease.

This clonotype was found many times. This rearrangement joins TRBV15 to TRBJ2-7; TRBD1 aligns across 8 bases. The CDR3 sequence is 17 residues long. V was clipped by 2 bases and J by 0 bases; unmatched bases: 9. Germline loops: CDR1 LNHNV, CDR2 YYDKDF (reference sequence). The CDR3 loop reads CATSRYGQGLSSYEQYF. CDR3 sequence (DNA): TGTGCCACCAGCAGATATGGACAGGGCCTCTCCTCCTACGAGCAGTACTTC.

This clonotype has only a few counts. The chain recombines TRBV19 with TRBJ2-5; the match to TRBD2 covers 11 bases. CDR1 and CDR2 from the germline V gene are LNHDA and SQIVND (reference sequence). The CDR3 contains 15 residues. V was pared by 4 bases and J by 4 bases, with 5 bases of the junction left unmatched. CDR3 in amino acids: CASSTTGTSGETQYF. DNA of the CDR3: TGTGCCAGTAGTACGACCGGGACTAGCGGAGAGACCCAGTACTTC.

Concerning this clonotype: A read error may account for a junction end that differs from germline. The chain joins TRBV20-1 to TRBJ1-5; possibly TRBD1 for D (6 bases). The CDR3 is 14 residues long. Germline loops: CDR1 DFQATT, CDR2 SNEGSKA (reference sequence). CDR3 loop: CSARDRGAGQPQHF. For the CDR3, the DNA is TGCAGCGCTAGAGATCGGGGGGCAGGTCAGCCCCAGCATTTT.

This clonotype was seen a handful of times. The chain carries TRBV29-1 and TRBJ1-1; 9 nucleotides line up with TRBD1. The J segment lost 1 base and the V segment lost 5 bases, leaving 11 bases of the junction unmatched. From germline, CDR1 is SQVTM and CDR2 ANQGSEA. CDR3 length: 16 residues. The chain's CDR3 is CSVLQGAAAWNTEAFF. The CDR3 nucleotides read TGCAGCGTTCTACAGGGGGCCGCTGCTTGGAACACTGAAGCTTTCTTT.

This clonotype was detected only a few times. The CDR3 loop is CASSGDRPGYGYTF. Written as DNA, the CDR3 is TGTGCCAGTAGTGGGGACCGTCCTGGCTATGGCTACACCTTC. The rearrangement uses TRBV19 and TRBJ1-2; D might be TRBD1 (5 bases). Per the germline V gene, CDR1 is LNHDA and CDR2 is SQIVND (reference sequence). V was clipped by 5 bases and J by 4 bases, with 14 bases between them. This CDR3 comprises 14 residues.

In regard to this clonotype: Given a much more abundant clone one base away, this may be a read error. The chain employs TRBV7-2 and TRBJ1-6, with D unclear. The CDR3 has 14 amino acids. In germline, CDR1 is SGHTA, CDR2 FQGNSA. Trimming removed 3 bases at V and 6 bases at J, with 9 bases between. DNA for the CDR3: TGTGCCAGCAGCTTTGACACGAGTAATTCACCCCTCCACTTT. Residues: CASSFDTSNSPLHF. Using reference TRBV7-2 and TRBJ1-6 for the parts outside the CDR3, the full variable domain is GAGVSQSPSNKVTEKGKDVELRCDPISGHTALYWYRQSLGQGLEFLIYFQGNSAPDKSGLPSDRFSAERTGGSVSTLTIQRTQQEDSAVYLCASSFDTSNSPLHFGNGTRLTVT.

This clonotype appeared many times. This chain links TRBV6-1 with TRBJ2-7; 10 bases match TRBD2. The CDR3 runs to 13 residues. CDR1 is MNHNS, CDR2 SASEGT, per germline. With V trimmed by 7 bases and J by 4 bases, 4 bases remained unmatched. CDR3 loop: CASTPTSGYEQYF. CDR3 DNA sequence: TGTGCCAGCACCCCGACTAGCGGGTACGAGCAGTACTTC.

The chain couples TRBV5-1 to TRBJ2-6; no clear D. The V gene's germline CDR1 is SGHRS and CDR2 YFSETQ. V shed 4 bases and J shed 0 bases, with 17 bases lying between them. The CDR3 has 18 amino acids. The CDR3 sequence: CASSKRPPTSSGANVLTF. CDR3 in DNA: TGCGCCAGCAGCAAAAGACCTCCCACAAGCTCTGGGGCCAACGTCCTGACTTTC. Supplemented by reference TRBV5-1 and TRBJ2-6, the full variable domain reads KAGVTQTPRYLIKTRGQQVTLSCSPISGHRSVSWYQQTPGQGLQFLFEYFSETQRNKGNFPGRFSGRQFSNSRSEMNVSTLELGDSALYLCASSKRPPTSSGANVLTFGAGSRLTVL.

This chain uses TRBV11-3 with TRBJ2-3; either TRBD1 or TRBD2 may fit D (5 bases each). The V and J ends lost 6 bases and 0 bases respectively, with 13 bases between them. The CDR3 runs to 15 residues. The germline V gene has CDR1 SGHNT and CDR2 YENEEA. The CDR3 DNA is TGTGCCAGCAGTTCCGGGACCTATAGCACAGATACGCAGTATTTT. Protein sequence: CASSSGTYSTDTQYF.

Many counts were recorded for this clonotype. The rearrangement links TRBV12-3 or TRBV12-4 to TRBJ1-4; TRBD1 is a possible D gene (5 bases). The V end lost 5 bases, the J end lost 10 bases, and 11 bases lay between the germline ends. The CDR3 has 12 residues. Here the CDR3 DNA reads TGTGCCAGCAGTCCAGGGAACGGAAAACTGTTTTTT. This sequence encodes CASSPGNGKLFF.

There are a few counts of this clonotype. V gene TRBV5-1 combines with J gene TRBJ2-7; 13 bases align to TRBD2. After removal of 3 bases from V and 1 base from J, the junction contained 10 bases not matched to a gene. The CDR3 extends over 18 amino acids. Germline CDR1 reads SGHRS; CDR2 reads YFSETQ. The CDR3, as DNA: TGCGCCAGCAGCTCCCAACTAGCGGGAGGGCCGGGATCCTACGAGCAGTACTTC. As protein: CASSSQLAGGPGSYEQYF. The full variable domain, its missing parts supplied by reference TRBV5-1 and TRBJ2-7, is KAGVTQTPRYLIKTRGQQVTLSCSPISGHRSVSWYQQTPGQGLQFLFEYFSETQRNKGNFPGRFSGRQFSNSRSEMNVSTLELGDSALYLCASSSQLAGGPGSYEQYFGPGTRLTVT.

This sequence joins TRBV4-3 and TRBJ2-7; D is undetermined. Germline CDR1 is LGHNA and CDR2 is YSLEER. This CDR3 region has 16 residues. V was cut by 0 bases and J by 1 base, with 13 bases left in between. The CDR3 loop reads CASSQDRWLASYEQYF. DNA for the CDR3: TGCGCCAGCAGCCAAGACCGATGGCTGGCTTCCTACGAGCAGTACTTC.

The table lists this clonotype with many counts. The CDR3 DNA follows: TGTGCCAGCAGTTACGGGCGGGCTAGCGCAAGTTGGGAGACCCAGTACTTC. Amino acid sequence: CASSYGRASASWETQYF. The chain has TRBV6-5 and TRBJ2-5; D is perhaps TRBD2 (6 bases). The CDR3 extends over 17 amino acids. Germline V gene data show CDR1 as MNHEY and CDR2 as SVGAGI. With 2 bases removed from V and 5 bases from J, the gap between germline ends came to 21 bases.

J is TRBJ2-2 and V is TRBV19; D is unresolved. Germline V gives CDR1 LNHDA, CDR2 SQIVND (reference sequence). The CDR3 loop spans 12 amino acids. Trimming removed 3 bases at V and 7 bases at J, with 6 bases between. As DNA, the CDR3 is TGTGCCAGTAGTATCCTAGTCGGGGAGCTGTTTTTT. Translation: CASSILVGELFF.

This clonotype was found a few times. This chain uses TRBV15 with TRBJ2-2; 9 bases match TRBD2. Germline V lookup: CDR1 LNHNV, CDR2 YYDKDF (reference sequence). After removal of 4 bases from V and 4 bases from J, the junction contained 7 bases not matched to a gene. The CDR3 is 16 amino acids. In DNA form, the CDR3 reads TGTGCCACCAGCACCTTAGCGGGAGCGGGCACCGGGGAGCTGTTTTTT. Amino acids: CATSTLAGAGTGELFF.

In its sample, this clonotype was seen a few times. V and J are TRBV7-9 and TRBJ2-7, with D tentatively TRBD1 (6 bases). The CDR3 has 16 residues. Germline assignment: CDR1 SEHNR and CDR2 FQNEAQ (reference sequence). Trimming pared 5 bases from V and 2 bases from J, leaving 19 bases between. The CDR3 bases are TGTGCCAGCAGCCCACAATGGGGGCCCCTCACCTACGAGCAGTACTTC. The encoded protein is CASSPQWGPLTYEQYF.

There are a few counts of this clonotype. The chain joins TRBV20-1 to TRBJ2-7; possible D gene TRBD2, 6 bases. Germline V gene sequence: CDR1 DFQATT, CDR2 SNEGSKA (reference sequence). Trimming stripped 5 bases from V and 3 bases from J, with 17 bases between. The CDR3 is 14 amino acids. CDR3 amino acids: CSASRRDFDYEQYF. The CDR3 DNA sequence: TGCAGTGCTTCACGCCGGGACTTTGACTACGAGCAGTACTTC.

The table lists this clonotype with many counts. The V and J genes are TRBV27 and TRBJ2-7, with TRBD2 matching 10 bases. The CDR3 sequence is 13 residues long. Per germline, CDR1 MNHEY and CDR2 SMNVEV (reference sequence). The ends lost 5 bases at V and 5 bases at J; junction bases unmatched: 3. This CDR3 reads CASSASGSNEQYF. The CDR3 region has the DNA TGTGCCAGCAGTGCTAGCGGGAGTAACGAGCAGTACTTC.

Comments on this clonotype: This may arise from a read error, as a much more abundant clone is one base away. CDR3 amino acids: CASSSYREVGAQYF. DNA for the CDR3: TGTGCCAGCAGTTCCTACAGGGAAGTGGGGGCCCAGTACTTC. The chain carries TRBV6-4 and TRBJ2-5; D may be TRBD1 (6 bases). Germline V lookup: CDR1 MRHNA, CDR2 SNTAGT. There are 14 residues in the CDR3. V lost 5 bases and J lost 9, with 19 bases in between.